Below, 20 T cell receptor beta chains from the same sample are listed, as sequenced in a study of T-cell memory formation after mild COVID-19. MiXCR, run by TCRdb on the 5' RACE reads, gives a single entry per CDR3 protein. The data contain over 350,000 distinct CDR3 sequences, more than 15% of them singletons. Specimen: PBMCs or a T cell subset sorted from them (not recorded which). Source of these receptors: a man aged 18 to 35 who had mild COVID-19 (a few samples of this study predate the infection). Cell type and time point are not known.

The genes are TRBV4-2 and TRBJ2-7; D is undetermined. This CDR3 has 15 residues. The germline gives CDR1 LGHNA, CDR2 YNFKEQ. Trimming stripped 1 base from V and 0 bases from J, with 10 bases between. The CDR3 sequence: CASSQAGISSYEQYF. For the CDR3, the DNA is TGTGCCAGCAGCCAAGCCGGCATTAGCTCCTACGAGCAGTACTTC.

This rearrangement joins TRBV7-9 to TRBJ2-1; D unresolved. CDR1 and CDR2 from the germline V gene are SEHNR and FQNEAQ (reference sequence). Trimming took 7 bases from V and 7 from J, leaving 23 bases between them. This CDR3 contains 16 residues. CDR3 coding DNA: TGTGCCAGCACCCCAAGAGGCGGTTCGGCTGTAAATGAGCAGTTCTTC. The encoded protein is CASTPRGGSAVNEQFF.

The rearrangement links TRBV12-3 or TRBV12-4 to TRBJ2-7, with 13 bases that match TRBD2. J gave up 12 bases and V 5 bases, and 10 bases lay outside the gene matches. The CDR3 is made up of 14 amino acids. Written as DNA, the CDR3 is TGTGCCAGCAGTCCCCACGGGACTAGCGGGGCTGGGTACTTC. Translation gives CASSPHGTSGAGYF.

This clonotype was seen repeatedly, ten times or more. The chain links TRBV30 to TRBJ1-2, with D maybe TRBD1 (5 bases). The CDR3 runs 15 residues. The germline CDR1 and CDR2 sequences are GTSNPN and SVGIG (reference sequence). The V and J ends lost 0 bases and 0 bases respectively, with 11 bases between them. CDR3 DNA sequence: TGTGCCTGGAGTGTGCCAGGGCGGCCTAACTATGGCTACACCTTC. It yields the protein CAWSVPGRPNYGYTF.

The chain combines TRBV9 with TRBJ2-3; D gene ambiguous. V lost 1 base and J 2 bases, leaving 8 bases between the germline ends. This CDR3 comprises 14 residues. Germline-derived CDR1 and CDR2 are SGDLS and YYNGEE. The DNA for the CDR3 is TGTGCCAGCAGCGTATCGACCCACACAGATACGCAGTATTTT. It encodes CASSVSTHTDTQYF.

In DNA, the CDR3 is TGCGCCAGCAGCCAAGTCGGCAGGGGGGTCAACCATGGCTACACCTTC. As protein: CASSQVGRGVNHGYTF. The chain recombines TRBV4-1 with TRBJ1-2; TRBD1 agrees at 7 bases. V lost 1 base to trimming and J lost 6 bases; unmatched junction nucleotides: 11. Germline CDR1 MGHRA, CDR2 YSYEKL. The CDR3 has 16 amino acids.

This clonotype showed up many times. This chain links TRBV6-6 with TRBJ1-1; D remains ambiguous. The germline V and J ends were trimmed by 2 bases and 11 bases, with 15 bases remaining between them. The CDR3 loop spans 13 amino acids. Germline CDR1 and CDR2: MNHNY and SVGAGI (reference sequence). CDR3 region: CASSYRIWEGAFF. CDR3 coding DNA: TGTGCCAGCAGTTACCGGATTTGGGAGGGCGCTTTCTTT.

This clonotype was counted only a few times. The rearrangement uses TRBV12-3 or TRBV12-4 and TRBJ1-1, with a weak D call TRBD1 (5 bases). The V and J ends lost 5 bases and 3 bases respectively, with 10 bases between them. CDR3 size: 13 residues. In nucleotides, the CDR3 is TGTGCCAGCAGTGATAGGGGAGACACTGAAGCTTTCTTT. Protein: CASSDRGDTEAFF.

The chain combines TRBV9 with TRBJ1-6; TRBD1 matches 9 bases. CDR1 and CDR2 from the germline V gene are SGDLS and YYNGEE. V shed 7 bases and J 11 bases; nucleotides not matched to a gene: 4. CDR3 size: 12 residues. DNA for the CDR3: TGTGCCAGCGGGGACAGGGATGCACCCCTCCACTTT. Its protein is CASGDRDAPLHF. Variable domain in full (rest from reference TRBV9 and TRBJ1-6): DSGVTQTPKHLITATGQRVTLRCSPRSGDLSVYWYQQSLDQGLQFLIQYYNGEERAKGNILERFSAQQFPDLHSELNLSSLELGDSALYFCASGDRDAPLHFGNGTRLTVT.

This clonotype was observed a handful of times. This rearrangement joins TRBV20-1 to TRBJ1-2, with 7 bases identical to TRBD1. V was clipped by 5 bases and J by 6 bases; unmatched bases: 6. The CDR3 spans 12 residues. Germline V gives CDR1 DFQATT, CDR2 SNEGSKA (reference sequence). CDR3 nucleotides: TGCAGTGCTCGACAGAGGGGGCATGGCTACACCTTC. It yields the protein CSARQRGHGYTF.

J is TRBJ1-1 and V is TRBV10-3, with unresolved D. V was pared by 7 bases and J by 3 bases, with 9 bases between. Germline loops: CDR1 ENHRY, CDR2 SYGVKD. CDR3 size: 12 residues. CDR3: CAIKAQDTEAFF. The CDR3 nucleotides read TGTGCCATCAAGGCTCAGGACACTGAAGCTTTCTTT.

The chain's CDR3 is CASSSPGVNTQYF. CDR3 bases: TGTGCCAGCAGCTCACCAGGGGTGAATACGCAGTATTTT. V is TRBV7-9 and J is TRBJ2-3; TRBD1 is a possible D gene (6 bases). V shed 4 bases and J shed 7 bases, with 12 bases lying between them. The germline V gene has CDR1 SEHNR and CDR2 FQNEAQ (reference sequence). The CDR3 has 13 residues.

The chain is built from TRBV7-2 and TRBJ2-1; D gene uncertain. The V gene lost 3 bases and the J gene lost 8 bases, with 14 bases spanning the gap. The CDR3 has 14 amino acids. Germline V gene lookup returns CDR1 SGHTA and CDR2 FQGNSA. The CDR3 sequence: CASSFLIDIDEQFF. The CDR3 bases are TGTGCCAGCAGCTTTTTAATTGATATAGATGAGCAGTTCTTC.

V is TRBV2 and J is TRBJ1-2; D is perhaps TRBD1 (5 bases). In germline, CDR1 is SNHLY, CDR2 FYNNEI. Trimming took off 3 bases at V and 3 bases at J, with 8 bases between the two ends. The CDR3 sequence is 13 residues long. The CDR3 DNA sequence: TGTGCCAGCAGTGACAGGGCGGACTATGGCTACACCTTC. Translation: CASSDRADYGYTF.

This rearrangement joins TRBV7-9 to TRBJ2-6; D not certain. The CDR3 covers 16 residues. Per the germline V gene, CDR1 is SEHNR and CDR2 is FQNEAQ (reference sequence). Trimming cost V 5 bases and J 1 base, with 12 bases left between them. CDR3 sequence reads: CASSPPFESGANVLTF. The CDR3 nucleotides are TGTGCCAGCAGCCCCCCATTCGAGTCTGGGGCCAACGTCCTGACTTTC.

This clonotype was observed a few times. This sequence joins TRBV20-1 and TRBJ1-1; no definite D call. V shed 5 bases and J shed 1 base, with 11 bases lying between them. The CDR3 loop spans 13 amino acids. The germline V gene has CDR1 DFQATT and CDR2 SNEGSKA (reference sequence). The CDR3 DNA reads TGCAGTGCTCGGATAGGAACGAACACTGAAGCTTTCTTT. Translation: CSARIGTNTEAFF.

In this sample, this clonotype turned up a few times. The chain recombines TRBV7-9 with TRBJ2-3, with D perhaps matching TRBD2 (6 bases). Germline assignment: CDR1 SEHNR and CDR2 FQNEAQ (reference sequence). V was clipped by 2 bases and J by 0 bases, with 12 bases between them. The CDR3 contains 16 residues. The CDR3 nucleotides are TGTGCCAGCAGCTTAAGCCTAGCGTCTAGCACAGATACGCAGTATTTT. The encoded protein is CASSLSLASSTDTQYF.

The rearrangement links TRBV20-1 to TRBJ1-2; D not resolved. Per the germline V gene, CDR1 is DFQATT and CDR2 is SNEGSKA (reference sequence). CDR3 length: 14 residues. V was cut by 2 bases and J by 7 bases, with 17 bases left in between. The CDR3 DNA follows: TGCAGTGCTAGATTGCCAGATACTTTAATTGGCTACACCTTC. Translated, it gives CSARLPDTLIGYTF.

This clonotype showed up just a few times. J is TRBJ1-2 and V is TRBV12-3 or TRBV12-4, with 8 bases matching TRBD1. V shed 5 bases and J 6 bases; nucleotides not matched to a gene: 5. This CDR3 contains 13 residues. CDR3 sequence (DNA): TGTGCCAGCAGTATTGACAGGGGAAATGGCTACACCTTC. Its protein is CASSIDRGNGYTF.

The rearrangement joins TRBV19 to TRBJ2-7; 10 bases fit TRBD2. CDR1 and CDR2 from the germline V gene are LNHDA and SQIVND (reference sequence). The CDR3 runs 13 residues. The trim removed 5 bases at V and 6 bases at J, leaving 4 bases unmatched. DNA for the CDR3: TGTGCCAGTAGTTCTAGCGGGGGAACCGAGCAGTACGTC. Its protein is CASSSSGGTEQYV.